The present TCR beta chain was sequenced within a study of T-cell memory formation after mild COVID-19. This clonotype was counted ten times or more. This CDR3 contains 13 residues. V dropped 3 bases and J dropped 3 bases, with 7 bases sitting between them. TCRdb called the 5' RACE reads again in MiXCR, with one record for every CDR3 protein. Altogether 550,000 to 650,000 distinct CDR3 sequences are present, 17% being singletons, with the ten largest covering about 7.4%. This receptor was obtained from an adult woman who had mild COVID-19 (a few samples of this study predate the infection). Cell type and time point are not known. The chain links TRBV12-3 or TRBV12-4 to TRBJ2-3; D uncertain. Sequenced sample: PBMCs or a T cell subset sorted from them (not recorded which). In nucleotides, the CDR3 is TGTGCCAGCAGTTTGGGGTGGACAGATACGCAGTATTTT. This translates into CASSLGWTDTQYF.